The clone carrying this T cell receptor beta chain occurred many times. No antigen is known for it. Germline DNA was also extracted, and blood RNA was taken from unsorted whole blood. An approximately 4-milliliter peripheral blood sample was collected before surgery. The entry originates in a study of tumor-infiltrating lymphocytes in primary liver carcinoma. Study background: Samples returned roughly 3.65 to 8 million productive TCRbeta reads, a yield that was similar across tissue types. The study's findings and limits: Blood's top-250-clone fraction was significantly lower than that of tumors (p = 0.039). In tumor-adjacent and tumor-blood pairs, overlap was lower than in tumor region pairs.

From 400 to 550 ng total RNA, TCR beta cDNA was generated with a primer in the constant region. Slightly modified ARM-PCR with three nested multiplex PCR rounds yielded TCR beta libraries. Amplification in the first two PCR rounds was performed using TRBV1-TRBV30 forward primers and a C-beta reverse primer for approximately 10 cycles each. TCRdb passed the multiplex PCR reads through MiXCR, listing each CDR3 protein once. The sample has roughly 330,000 distinct CDR3 sequences, approximately 65% seen once. The ends lost 10 bases at V and 10 bases at J; junction bases unmatched: 5. Germline CDR1 MNHEY, CDR2 SVGAGI. The CDR3 runs 12 residues.

The chain is built from TRBV6-5 and TRBJ1-6; 9 bases are a match to TRBD1. The sample was peripheral blood. This clonotype was obtained from a man between 35 and 55 years old with primary liver carcinoma and hepatitis B virus infection. The CDR3 DNA is TGTGCCACGGGACAGGGAGACTCACCCCTCCACTTT. It codes for CATGQGDSPLHF.